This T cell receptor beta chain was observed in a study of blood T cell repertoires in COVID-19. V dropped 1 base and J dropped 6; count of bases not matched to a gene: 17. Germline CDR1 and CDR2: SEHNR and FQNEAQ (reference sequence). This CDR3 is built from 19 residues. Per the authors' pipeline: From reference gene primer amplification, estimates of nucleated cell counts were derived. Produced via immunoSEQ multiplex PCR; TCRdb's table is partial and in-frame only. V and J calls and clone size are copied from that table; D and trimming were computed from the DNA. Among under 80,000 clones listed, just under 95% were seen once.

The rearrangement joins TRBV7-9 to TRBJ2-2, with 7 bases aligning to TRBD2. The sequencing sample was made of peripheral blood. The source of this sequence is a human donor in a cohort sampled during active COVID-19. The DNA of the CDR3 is TGTGCCAGCAGCTTAGACCCCAGACGAAGGGGAGGGAAGGCCGGGGAGCTGTTTTTT. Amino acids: CASSLDPRRRGGKAGELFF.